This T cell receptor beta chain appears in the sequencing data of a study of technical replicates of blood from a handful of donors. Clones were read by immunoSEQ multiplex PCR, and TCRdb kept only the in-frame ones, dropping some. The sample has about 50,000 clones; around 95% are singletons. The CDR3 runs 14 residues. CDR1 is MGHRA and CDR2 is YSYEKL in the germline V gene. Unmatched junction bases numbered 5, after V lost 4 bases and J lost 5 bases. The chain has TRBV4-1 and TRBJ1-5; TRBD1 matches at 7 bases. The TCR was taken from a human donor in good health. Sequencing was performed on T cells isolated from PBMCs. This CDR3 is CASSPTGFDQPQHF. The DNA of the CDR3 is TGCGCCAGCAGCCCGACAGGGTTTGATCAGCCCCAGCATTTT.